Following are 24 T cell receptor beta chains from one sample sequenced in a study of T-cell reconstitution after alpha-beta-depleted transplantation in children. Preparation of the TCRbeta library was carried out with unique molecular identifiers. In TCRdb, the PCR reads were re-called with MiXCR into one record per CDR3 protein. The data show some 300,000 distinct CDR3 sequences, roughly a tenth seen once. The sequencing here drew on PBMCs, taken before TCRalphabeta/CD19-depleted stem cell transplant. Receptors were obtained from a boy under two years old with acute myeloid leukemia, due to receive a stem cell transplant.

This clonotype was counted many times. V and J are TRBV5-1 and TRBJ2-7, with 12 positions matching TRBD2. Germline loops: CDR1 SGHRS, CDR2 YFSETQ. The CDR3 length is 17 residues. Germline trimming cut 0 bases from V and 4 bases from J; bases unmatched to any gene: 8. The CDR3 spells CASSLALTSGRMYEQYF. The CDR3 nucleotides read TGCGCCAGCAGCTTGGCCCTGACTAGCGGGAGAATGTACGAGCAGTACTTC.

Only a few counts were recorded for this clonotype. V gene TRBV2 combines with J gene TRBJ1-3, with 7 bases lining up with TRBD1. V dropped 6 bases and J dropped 0; count of bases not matched to a gene: 2. The CDR3 length is 14 residues. Germline loops: CDR1 SNHLY, CDR2 FYNNEI. In DNA, the CDR3 is TGTGCCAGCAGGAGGGACAGCTCTGGAAACACCATATATTTT. It specifies CASRRDSSGNTIYF.

The rearrangement uses TRBV4-3 and TRBJ2-2; a weak D match, TRBD2 (5 bases). With 7 bases removed from V and 5 bases from J, the gap between germline ends came to 17 bases. Germline V gene data show CDR1 as LGHNA and CDR2 as YSLEER. The CDR3 runs 15 residues. The CDR3 loop reads CASTPNGRGTGELFF. CDR3 DNA sequence: TGCGCCAGCACCCCAAACGGCCGCGGGACCGGGGAGCTGTTTTTT.

The chain joins TRBV5-5 to TRBJ1-4; TRBD1 might be the D (6 bases). The CDR3 extends over 17 amino acids. Germline lookup yields CDR1 SGHKS and CDR2 YYEKEE (reference sequence). Trimming removed 0 bases at V and 5 bases at J, with 17 bases between. CDR3 region: CASSLAARGGPNEKLFF. CDR3 DNA: TGTGCCAGCAGCTTGGCCGCGCGCGGGGGGCCGAATGAAAAACTGTTTTTT.

This clonotype was counted at least ten times. The chain has TRBV4-1 and TRBJ2-7, with D unclear. Germline loops: CDR1 MGHRA, CDR2 YSYEKL. This CDR3 comprises 14 residues. Trimming removed 0 bases from V and 2 bases from J, with 8 bases in between. This chain's CDR3 is CASSQERQAYEQYF. In DNA form, the CDR3 reads TGCGCCAGCAGCCAAGAGAGGCAGGCCTACGAGCAGTACTTC.

This chain links TRBV19 with TRBJ1-1; weak D call: TRBD1 (5 bases). The germline V and J ends were trimmed by 3 bases and 0 bases, with 20 bases remaining between them. The CDR3 is made up of 18 amino acids. Per the germline V gene, CDR1 is LNHDA and CDR2 is SQIVND (reference sequence). In nucleotides, the CDR3 is TGTGCCAGTAGTATGATTGGGGGGGTAACCGGAATGAACACTGAAGCTTTCTTT. The encoded protein is CASSMIGGVTGMNTEAFF.

As regards this clonotype: A single base separates this from a much larger clone, so it may be a read error. The J gene is TRBJ1-4, the V gene TRBV29-1; D is unclear. The CDR3 has 11 amino acids. Trimming cost V 2 bases and J 11 bases, with 9 bases left between them. Germline CDR1 and CDR2: SQVTM and ANQGSEA. The DNA for the CDR3 is TGCAGCGTTGAACTGCAGGCCAAACTGTTTTTT. Its translation: CSVELQAKLFF.

At least ten counts were recorded for this clonotype. The chain links TRBV27 to TRBJ2-7, with no clear D. Between the trimmed V and J ends, which lost 5 bases and 5 bases, there was a span of 13 bases. This CDR3 region has 13 residues. Germline values: CDR1 MNHEY, CDR2 SMNVEV (reference sequence). The chain's CDR3 is CASSMTRMNEQYF. The CDR3 DNA sequence: TGTGCCAGCAGTATGACCAGGATGAACGAGCAGTACTTC.

This clonotype appeared many times. This chain links TRBV20-1 with TRBJ2-3; tentatively, D is TRBD1 (6 bases). This CDR3 contains 14 residues. The V gene's germline CDR1 is DFQATT and CDR2 SNEGSKA (reference sequence). The CDR3 protein is CDRGGQASTDTQYF. CDR3 sequence (DNA): TGCGACCGTGGGGGCCAGGCTAGCACAGATACGCAGTATTTT.

With regard to this clonotype: A read error may be the cause here, since a much bigger clone is one base away. The chain employs TRBV7-3 and TRBJ2-5; either TRBD1 or TRBD2 may supply D (6 bases each). Germline CDR1 and CDR2: SGHTA and FQGTGA. V lost 2 bases and J lost 5, with 15 bases in between. The CDR3 has 15 amino acids. Here the CDR3 DNA reads TGTGCCAGCAGCTTATCGGGGGCTATGTGGGAGACCCAGTACTTC. Its protein is CASSLSGAMWETQYF.

In this sample, this clonotype turned up many times. This rearrangement joins TRBV28 to TRBJ1-1; perhaps TRBD1 as D (6 bases). Looked up from germline, CDR1 is MDHEN and CDR2 is SYDVKM. This CDR3 spans 11 amino acids. Trimming removed 4 bases at V and 8 bases at J, with 8 bases between. Here the CDR3 reads CASSSDREAFF. In DNA, the CDR3 is TGTGCCAGCAGTTCTGACAGGGAAGCTTTCTTT.

The rearrangement links TRBV9 to TRBJ2-1, with D tentatively TRBD1 or TRBD2 (6 bases each). The CDR3 sequence is 16 residues long. Germline CDR1 reads SGDLS; CDR2 reads YYNGEE. Trimming left V 0 bases short and J 6 bases short, with 16 bases between. The CDR3 loop reads CASSVETGGGFNEQFF. In nucleotides, the CDR3 is TGTGCCAGCAGCGTAGAAACCGGGGGCGGTTTCAATGAGCAGTTCTTC.

This clonotype was observed many times. The rearrangement joins TRBV7-8 to TRBJ2-7; D unresolved. CDR3 length equals 12 residues. V lost 0 bases and J 3 bases, leaving 3 bases between the germline ends. In germline, CDR1 is SGHVS, CDR2 FQNEAQ. In DNA form, the CDR3 reads TGTGCCAGCAGCTTAGCGAACTACGAGCAGTACTTC. This sequence encodes CASSLANYEQYF.

In this sample, this clonotype turned up many times. This rearrangement joins TRBV18 to TRBJ2-6; D not certain. The length of the CDR3 is 15 residues. Germline V gives CDR1 KGHSH, CDR2 LQKENI. The V end lost 3 bases, the J end lost 0 bases, and 6 bases lay between the germline ends. The CDR3 here is CASSPRGSGANVLTF. The DNA of the CDR3 is TGTGCCAGCTCACCCAGAGGCTCTGGGGCCAACGTCCTGACTTTC.

This clonotype was detected a few times. The chain combines TRBV19 with TRBJ1-2; 7 nucleotides line up with TRBD1. The CDR3 runs 15 residues. V shed 7 bases and J 5 bases; nucleotides not matched to a gene: 13. The V gene's germline CDR1 is LNHDA and CDR2 SQIVND (reference sequence). The CDR3 here is CASIGSTGYWYGYTF. For the CDR3, the DNA is TGTGCCAGTATCGGATCGACAGGGTACTGGTATGGCTACACCTTC.

This clonotype was picked up a small number of times. The chain employs TRBV27 and TRBJ2-2, with 11 nucleotides matching TRBD2. Trimming removed 5 bases from V and 1 base from J; junction bases left unmatched: 6. This CDR3 comprises 17 residues. Germline V gives CDR1 MNHEY, CDR2 SMNVEV (reference sequence). The CDR3, as DNA: TGTGCCAGCAGTAGTAGCGGGAGGGCCAGGAACACCGGGGAGCTGTTTTTT. It specifies CASSSSGRARNTGELFF.

This clonotype was recorded many times. V usage is TRBV6-5 and J usage is TRBJ1-2; no reliable D call. CDR1 MNHEY and CDR2 SVGAGI come from the germline V gene. CDR3 length: 16 residues. Trimming cost V 0 bases and J 8 bases, with 19 bases left between them. This CDR3 reads CASSYSGPVRPSGYTF. The CDR3 coding sequence is TGTGCCAGCAGTTACTCGGGTCCGGTCAGGCCATCCGGCTACACCTTC.

This clonotype turned up a few times. The chain recombines TRBV28 with TRBJ1-1; no reliable D call. Trimming took off 6 bases at V and 10 bases at J, with 18 bases between the two ends. Looked up from germline, CDR1 is MDHEN and CDR2 is SYDVKM. The CDR3 contains 13 residues. The CDR3 reads CASRLPASRGAFF. CDR3 DNA: TGTGCCAGCAGACTCCCGGCGTCACGTGGAGCTTTCTTT.

The chain employs TRBV29-1 and TRBJ1-1; D possibly corresponds to TRBD1 (5 bases). Trimming took 2 bases from V and 3 from J, leaving 10 bases between them. Germline V gene lookup returns CDR1 SQVTM and CDR2 ANQGSEA. The CDR3 has 13 residues. The CDR3 DNA follows: TGCAGCGTTGAACCACAGGCGTACACTGAAGCTTTCTTT. Amino acids: CSVEPQAYTEAFF.

This clonotype was detected ten times or more. The genes are TRBV9 and TRBJ2-3; tentatively, D is TRBD2 (6 bases). The germline CDR1 and CDR2 sequences are SGDLS and YYNGEE. The V and J ends lost 0 bases and 0 bases respectively, with 17 bases between them. This CDR3 contains 18 residues. The CDR3 reads CASSVGLGLSSSTDTQYF. Written as DNA, the CDR3 is TGTGCCAGCAGCGTAGGTTTAGGACTATCCTCTAGCACAGATACGCAGTATTTT.

This clonotype occurred a few times. This chain joins TRBV20-1 and TRBJ2-5; TRBD2 matches 10 bases. CDR1 DFQATT and CDR2 SNEGSKA come from the germline V gene (reference sequence). Trimming removed 6 bases from V and 5 bases from J; junction bases left unmatched: 9. This CDR3 contains 14 residues. The CDR3 DNA reads TGCAGTGCACTACTAGCGGGAAGTGGGGAGACCCAGTACTTC. Translating gives CSALLAGSGETQYF.

This clonotype was counted only a few times. The chain joins TRBV7-8 to TRBJ2-7, with 10 bases identical to TRBD2. Germline V lookup: CDR1 SGHVS, CDR2 FQNEAQ. J lost 5 bases, V lost 5 bases, and 3 bases had no gene match. The CDR3 is made up of 13 amino acids. CDR3 nucleotide sequence: TGTGCCAGCAGCATTAGCGGGAGGAACGAGCAGTACTTC. Translation: CASSISGRNEQYF.

At least ten counts were recorded for this clonotype. The CDR3 coding sequence is TGTGCCACCAGCCATGGGGGCACAGATACGCAGTATTTT. The encoded protein is CATSHGGTDTQYF. The chain combines TRBV15 with TRBJ2-3, with unresolved D. The V gene lost 5 bases and the J gene lost 1 base, with 7 bases spanning the gap. CDR1 is LNHNV and CDR2 is YYDKDF in the germline V gene (reference sequence). The CDR3 sequence is 13 residues long.

In this sample, this clonotype turned up many times. The CDR3 loop is CSVEKGTNYGYTF. The CDR3 nucleotides are TGCAGCGTTGAAAAGGGCACTAACTATGGCTACACCTTC. This chain links TRBV29-1 with TRBJ1-2; D is unresolved. Trimming left V 2 bases short and J 0 bases short, with 7 bases between. The CDR3 is made up of 13 amino acids. Germline V gene sequence: CDR1 SQVTM, CDR2 ANQGSEA.